These T cell receptor beta chains were read from a single sample in a study of blood T cell repertoires in COVID-19. Generated by immunoSEQ multiplex PCR, the TCRdb table keeps only in-frame clones and is missing some. Here the sample spans fewer than 150,000 clones, about 83% being singletons. Specimen: peripheral blood. The receptor set was obtained from a human donor in a cohort sampled during active COVID-19. Both conserved end residues are part of each CDR3. Each record gives: D gene, clone size, V gene, J gene, CDR3 protein, CDR3 DNA. D genes are given only for firm matches. Clone size is stated in some rows and not others, as once, few, many or a class when expanded.

d_gene: .
abundance: .
v_gene: TRBV9
j_gene: TRBJ1-2
CDR3aa: CASSPRRELNYGYTF
CDR3nt: TGTGCCAGCAGCCCCCGTCGGGAGCTAAACTATGGCTACACCTTC

d_gene: TRBD1
abundance: .
v_gene: TRBV19
j_gene: TRBJ2-2
CDR3aa: CASSNPRGLREELFF
CDR3nt: TGTGCCAGTAGTAATCCCAGGGGGTTAAGGGAGGAGCTGTTTTTT

d_gene: TRBD1
abundance: .
v_gene: TRBV12-3/TRBV12-4
j_gene: TRBJ2-7
CDR3aa: CASSLDRETEQYF
CDR3nt: TGTGCCAGCAGTCTGGACAGGGAAACGGAGCAGTACTTC

d_gene: TRBD2
abundance: .
v_gene: TRBV5-4
j_gene: TRBJ2-1
CDR3aa: CASSSAVGGGSLNEQFF
CDR3nt: TGTGCCAGCAGCTCGGCGGTCGGGGGGGGGTCTTTGAATGAGCAGTTCTTC

d_gene: .
abundance: .
v_gene: TRBV7-6
j_gene: TRBJ1-4
CDR3aa: CASSLDSAYNEKLFF
CDR3nt: TGTGCCAGCAGCTTAGATTCTGCCTACAATGAAAAACTGTTTTTT

d_gene: .
abundance: .
v_gene: TRBV3-1/TRBV3-2
j_gene: TRBJ1-1
CDR3aa: CASSSGGVTEAFF
CDR3nt: TGTGCCAGCAGCTCGGGGGGTGTCACTGAAGCTTTCTTT

d_gene: TRBD1
abundance: .
v_gene: TRBV4-2
j_gene: TRBJ2-7
CDR3aa: CASSQEEGQGREQYF
CDR3nt: TGTGCCAGCAGCCAAGAAGAAGGACAGGGTCGCGAGCAGTACTTC

d_gene: TRBD1
abundance: .
v_gene: TRBV20-1
j_gene: TRBJ1-1
CDR3aa: CSASLGGTVNTEAFF
CDR3nt: TGCAGTGCCAGTTTAGGCGGGACAGTGAACACTGAAGCTTTCTTT

d_gene: .
abundance: .
v_gene: TRBV11-3
j_gene: TRBJ2-3
CDR3aa: CASSLDRHTDTQYF
CDR3nt: TGTGCCAGCAGCTTAGACAGACACACAGATACGCAGTATTTT

d_gene: .
abundance: once
v_gene: TRBV29-1
j_gene: TRBJ1-2
CDR3aa: CSVRGQGYYGYTF
CDR3nt: TGCAGCGTTCGAGGCCAGGGGTACTATGGCTACACCTTC

d_gene: .
abundance: .
v_gene: TRBV27
j_gene: TRBJ1-2
CDR3aa: CASSTQPQGGGYTF
CDR3nt: TGTGCCAGCAGTACCCAGCCCCAAGGAGGTGGCTACACCTTC

d_gene: TRBD2
abundance: .
v_gene: TRBV3-1/TRBV3-2
j_gene: TRBJ2-4
CDR3aa: CASSPLGGGGKNIQYF
CDR3nt: TGTGCCAGCAGCCCCCTTGGCGGGGGTGGCAAAAACATTCAGTACTTC

d_gene: .
abundance: .
v_gene: TRBV4-2
j_gene: TRBJ2-7
CDR3aa: CASSLDTGPSSYEQYF
CDR3nt: TGTGCCAGCAGCCTGGATACAGGCCCTTCTTCCTACGAGCAGTACTTC

d_gene: .
abundance: .
v_gene: TRBV30
j_gene: TRBJ1-2
CDR3aa: CAWSGKDSGRYGYTF
CDR3nt: TGTGCCTGGAGTGGCAAGGACAGTGGGCGGTATGGCTACACCTTC

d_gene: .
abundance: .
v_gene: TRBV5-1
j_gene: TRBJ2-2
CDR3aa: CASSLETGLAGELFF
CDR3nt: TGCGCCAGCAGCTTGGAGACAGGTTTAGCCGGGGAGCTGTTTTTT

d_gene: TRBD1
abundance: .
v_gene: TRBV30
j_gene: TRBJ1-4
CDR3aa: CAGSPGTGDEKLFF
CDR3nt: TGTGCCGGATCCCCCGGGACAGGGGATGAAAAACTGTTTTTT

d_gene: .
abundance: .
v_gene: TRBV5-4
j_gene: TRBJ2-7
CDR3aa: CASSPQGRRSYEQYF
CDR3nt: TGTGCCAGCAGCCCACAGGGTCGTCGCTCCTACGAGCAGTACTTC

d_gene: TRBD1
abundance: .
v_gene: TRBV4-2
j_gene: TRBJ1-2
CDR3aa: CASSQVEQGWGGYTF
CDR3nt: TGTGCCAGCAGCCAAGTTGAACAGGGGTGGGGTGGCTACACCTTC

d_gene: .
abundance: .
v_gene: TRBV6-5
j_gene: TRBJ2-1
CDR3aa: CASRLSLHNEQFF
CDR3nt: TGTGCCAGCAGACTTTCCCTACACAATGAGCAGTTCTTC

d_gene: TRBD1
abundance: once
v_gene: TRBV30
j_gene: TRBJ1-6
CDR3aa: CAWSEGAMGYSPLHF
CDR3nt: TGTGCCTGGAGTGAGGGGGCGATGGGGTATTCACCCCTCCACTTT

d_gene: .
abundance: .
v_gene: TRBV10-1
j_gene: TRBJ1-1
CDR3aa: CASSSDTNTEAFF
CDR3nt: TGCGCCAGCAGCTCGGACACGAACACTGAAGCTTTCTTT

d_gene: .
abundance: .
v_gene: TRBV10-3
j_gene: TRBJ2-7
CDR3aa: CAISDPTAVSYEQYF
CDR3nt: TGTGCCATCAGTGACCCCACTGCTGTCTCCTACGAGCAGTACTTC

d_gene: .
abundance: .
v_gene: TRBV5-1
j_gene: TRBJ2-7
CDR3aa: CASSLGGRTYHSYEQYF
CDR3nt: TGCGCCAGCAGCTTGGGGGGCAGGACATACCACTCCTACGAGCAGTACTTC

d_gene: .
abundance: large
v_gene: TRBV12-3/TRBV12-4
j_gene: TRBJ2-3
CDR3aa: CASKGGGTDTQYF
CDR3nt: TGTGCCAGCAAGGGCGGGGGCACAGATACGCAGTATTTT

d_gene: .
abundance: once
v_gene: TRBV5-4
j_gene: TRBJ2-1
CDR3aa: CASSQAPSDEQFF
CDR3nt: TGTGCCAGCAGCCAAGCCCCGTCCGATGAGCAGTTCTTC

d_gene: .
abundance: .
v_gene: TRBV5-6
j_gene: TRBJ2-7
CDR3aa: CASNLDGRVEQYF
CDR3nt: TGTGCCAGCAACCTAGATGGCAGGGTCGAGCAGTACTTC

d_gene: .
abundance: .
v_gene: TRBV5-1
j_gene: TRBJ1-6
CDR3aa: CASSFHGLAAQRNSPLHF
CDR3nt: TGCGCCAGCAGCTTTCACGGCTTGGCGGCCCAGCGGAATTCACCCCTCCACTTT

d_gene: TRBD1
abundance: .
v_gene: TRBV5-1
j_gene: TRBJ1-2
CDR3aa: CASRRGQGSYGYTF
CDR3nt: TGCGCCAGCAGGCGAGGACAGGGTAGCTATGGCTACACCTTC

d_gene: .
abundance: .
v_gene: TRBV7-2
j_gene: TRBJ1-3
CDR3aa: CASSPRHHSGNTIYF
CDR3nt: TGTGCCAGCAGCCCCCGACACCACTCTGGAAACACCATATATTTT

d_gene: .
abundance: few
v_gene: TRBV19
j_gene: TRBJ1-3
CDR3aa: CASTHRGVSGNTIYF
CDR3nt: TGTGCCAGTACCCATCGAGGTGTCTCGGGAAACACCATATATTTT

d_gene: TRBD1
abundance: .
v_gene: TRBV5-1
j_gene: TRBJ1-3
CDR3aa: CASSRDRAGNTIYF
CDR3nt: TGCGCCAGCAGTCGGGACAGGGCTGGAAACACCATATATTTT

d_gene: .
abundance: .
v_gene: TRBV7-3
j_gene: TRBJ1-1
CDR3aa: CASSLSTGTTEAFF
CDR3nt: TGTGCCAGCAGCTTATCAACAGGGACCACTGAAGCTTTCTTT

d_gene: TRBD2
abundance: .
v_gene: TRBV11-2
j_gene: TRBJ2-7
CDR3aa: CASSLGGSYEQYF
CDR3nt: TGTGCCAGCAGCTTGGGGGGGTCCTACGAGCAGTACTTC

d_gene: TRBD1
abundance: .
v_gene: TRBV29-1
j_gene: TRBJ1-1
CDR3aa: CSVVDRVTEAFF
CDR3nt: TGCAGCGTTGTGGACAGGGTCACTGAAGCTTTCTTT

d_gene: TRBD2
abundance: .
v_gene: TRBV27
j_gene: TRBJ2-3
CDR3aa: CASSSTSGYTDTQYF
CDR3nt: TGTGCCAGCAGTTCCACTAGCGGTTACACAGATACGCAGTATTTT

d_gene: TRBD2
abundance: .
v_gene: TRBV5-4
j_gene: TRBJ2-3
CDR3aa: CASSTQRGGGDTQYF
CDR3nt: TGTGCCAGCAGCACTCAGCGGGGGGGTGGAGATACGCAGTATTTT

d_gene: .
abundance: .
v_gene: TRBV5-1
j_gene: TRBJ1-1
CDR3aa: CASSLVGQMNTEAFF
CDR3nt: TGCGCCAGCAGCTTGGTGGGGCAGATGAACACTGAAGCTTTCTTT

d_gene: TRBD1
abundance: .
v_gene: TRBV10-3
j_gene: TRBJ2-7
CDR3aa: CAISEGTASYEQYF
CDR3nt: TGTGCCATCAGTGAGGGGACAGCTTCCTACGAGCAGTACTTC

d_gene: TRBD1
abundance: once
v_gene: TRBV29-1
j_gene: TRBJ2-2
CDR3aa: CSAGQGVGTGELFF
CDR3nt: TGCAGCGCGGGACAGGGGGTCGGGACCGGGGAGCTGTTTTTT

d_gene: TRBD1
abundance: .
v_gene: TRBV30
j_gene: TRBJ2-1
CDR3aa: CAWSVLGQGYDEQFF
CDR3nt: TGTGCCTGGAGTGTACTTGGACAGGGTTACGATGAGCAGTTCTTC

d_gene: .
abundance: .
v_gene: TRBV7-9
j_gene: TRBJ2-1
CDR3aa: CASSRPGEWWNEQFF
CDR3nt: TGTGCCAGCAGCCGCCCGGGGGAATGGTGGAATGAGCAGTTCTTC

d_gene: .
abundance: .
v_gene: TRBV20-1
j_gene: TRBJ1-4
CDR3aa: CSGGLNEKLFF
CDR3nt: TGCAGTGGCGGACTTAATGAAAAACTGTTTTTT

d_gene: .
abundance: .
v_gene: TRBV5-1
j_gene: TRBJ1-3
CDR3aa: CASSSGNTIYF
CDR3nt: TGCGCCAGCAGCTCGGGAAACACCATATATTTT

d_gene: TRBD1
abundance: once
v_gene: TRBV12-3/TRBV12-4
j_gene: TRBJ2-5
CDR3aa: CASMPGQPRTQYF
CDR3nt: TGTGCCAGCATGCCGGGACAGCCTCGGACCCAGTACTTC

d_gene: TRBD2
abundance: .
v_gene: TRBV3-1/TRBV3-2
j_gene: TRBJ2-3
CDR3aa: CASSPRLADITDTQYF
CDR3nt: TGTGCCAGCAGCCCCCGGCTAGCGGATATCACAGATACGCAGTATTTT

d_gene: TRBD1
abundance: .
v_gene: TRBV7-9
j_gene: TRBJ1-1
CDR3aa: CASSSPPGQGGAEAFF
CDR3nt: TGTGCCAGCAGCTCCCCTCCAGGACAGGGGGGTGCTGAAGCTTTCTTT

d_gene: TRBD1
abundance: .
v_gene: TRBV6-5
j_gene: TRBJ1-2
CDR3aa: CASRGQSRGYTF
CDR3nt: TGTGCCAGCAGGGGACAGTCTCGTGGCTACACCTTC